Listed below are T cell receptor beta chains from one sample, sequenced in a study of blood T cells in healthy people across ages. Each CDR3 protein is one row after TCRdb ran MiXCR on the 5' RACE reads. The data contain some 1.7 million distinct CDR3 sequences, approximately 30% of them singletons. The sequenced sample was blood. These receptors all stem from a woman aged 25 to 39 in good health. The conserved cysteine and the conserved F or W are not part of the CDR3 here. Each record gives: CDR3 protein, J gene, V gene.

CDR3: ASSASGGGATDTQY; J: TRBJ2-3; V: TRBV9
CDR3: ASSRTSGSWLGNEQF; J: TRBJ2-1; V: TRBV6-6
CDR3: ASSPGTPGQY; J: TRBJ2-5; V: TRBV25-1
CDR3: ASSPEAGEAAEQF; J: TRBJ2-1; V: TRBV19
CDR3: ASSHPSGGVSYEQY; J: TRBJ2-7; V: TRBV4-2
CDR3: ASSLWQGPWAF; J: TRBJ1-1; V: TRBV28
CDR3: ASRGTGPSEAF; J: TRBJ1-1; V: TRBV12-3/TRBV12-4
CDR3: SADPGQGQNTEAF; J: TRBJ1-1; V: TRBV20-1
CDR3: AISEKQETQY; J: TRBJ2-5; V: TRBV10-3
CDR3: ASSVDSGGYT; J: TRBJ1-2; V: TRBV6-1
CDR3: ASNDLVLNAGGGDTQY; J: TRBJ2-3; V: TRBV5-1
CDR3: ASSQDPQGLGTEAF; J: TRBJ1-1; V: TRBV4-1
CDR3: ATSDTPGQGQQETQY; J: TRBJ2-5; V: TRBV24-1
CDR3: ASSFADRVNEQF; J: TRBJ2-1; V: TRBV5-6
CDR3: ASSKEEGTETQY; J: TRBJ2-5; V: TRBV5-1
CDR3: SAGSQAPEETQY; J: TRBJ2-5; V: TRBV20-1
CDR3: ASSLGAGKEKRF; J: TRBJ1-4; V: TRBV7-9
CDR3: ASNSRNEQF; J: TRBJ2-1; V: TRBV12-3/TRBV12-4
CDR3: ASSLVQGRSST; J: TRBJ1-2; V: TRBV5-4
CDR3: ASSVVGGANTGELF; J: TRBJ2-2; V: TRBV9
CDR3: ASRETSGKNIQY; J: TRBJ2-4; V: TRBV6-1
CDR3: ASSSLAGGQY; J: TRBJ2-7; V: TRBV7-2
CDR3: ASSRGQNTGAF; J: TRBJ1-1; V: TRBV18
CDR3: ASSKPSGGYRETQF; J: TRBJ2-1; V: TRBV21-1
CDR3: SARDRTDLRAF; J: TRBJ1-1; V: TRBV20-1
CDR3: ASSLGVQGYEQY; J: NA; V: TRBV5-1